The 3 T cell receptor beta chains in this list originate from one sample, sequenced in a study of T cell responses to AZD1222 COVID-19 vaccine. Profiling relied on immunoSEQ multiplex PCR, and the TCRdb table lists in-frame clones only, not all of them. This table has about 100,000 clones, around 90% appearing once. The source material was peripheral blood, sampled on day 0 of AZD1222 vaccination. These receptors came from an adult in good health.

The CDR3 bases are TGTGCCAGCAGCCAGCCGGGACAGGGGAACCACGAGCAGTACTTC. It yields the protein CASSQPGQGNHEQYF. The chain recombines TRBV3-1 (or the pseudogene TRBV3-2) with TRBJ2-7; 10 bases match TRBD1. The CDR3 consists of 15 residues. Germline CDR1 is LGHDT and CDR2 is YNNKEL (reference sequence). Trimming took 3 bases from V and 5 from J; bases not matched to a gene: 7.

CDR3 bases: TGTGCCAGCAGTTACTCCCAAGGGTTCATCTATGGCTACACCTTC. This translates into CASSYSQGFIYGYTF. The chain carries TRBV6-2 or TRBV6-3 and TRBJ1-2; D is unclear. This CDR3 has 15 residues. The V end lost 0 bases, the J end lost 4 bases, and 12 bases lay between the germline ends. Germline CDR1 is MNHEY and CDR2 is SVGEGT.

V is TRBV27 and J is TRBJ1-2; 8 bases line up with TRBD1. CDR3 length: 17 residues. Germline-derived CDR1 and CDR2 are MNHEY and SMNVEV (reference sequence). V gave up 6 bases and J gave up 4 bases; unmatched junction bases: 16. CDR3 protein: CASSMGQDQYKVYGYTF. The CDR3 DNA reads as TGTGCCAGCAGCATGGGACAGGACCAGTACAAGGTCTATGGCTACACCTTC.